This T cell receptor beta chain stems from a study of blood T cell repertoires in COVID-19. Study information: T cells, B-cell-depleted T cells, or PBMCs provided the cDNA or gDNA that served as material.

Some clones are missing from TCRdb's copy, which holds only in-frame ones; the method was immunoSEQ multiplex PCR. The sample includes about 93,000 clones, roughly 88% of them seen just once. Trimming left V 8 bases short and J 4 bases short, with 17 bases between. Germline lookup yields CDR1 MNHEY and CDR2 SVGAGI. The CDR3 is 15 amino acids. This clonotype was obtained from a human donor with active COVID-19. The donor label of this sample is uncertain. V and J are TRBV6-5 and TRBJ1-4; tentative D call: TRBD1 (6 bases). Sequencing was carried out using peripheral blood. Here the CDR3 reads CASATGGAYNEKLFF. The CDR3 nucleotides are TGTGCCAGCGCGACAGGTGGGGCCTATAATGAAAAACTGTTTTTT.